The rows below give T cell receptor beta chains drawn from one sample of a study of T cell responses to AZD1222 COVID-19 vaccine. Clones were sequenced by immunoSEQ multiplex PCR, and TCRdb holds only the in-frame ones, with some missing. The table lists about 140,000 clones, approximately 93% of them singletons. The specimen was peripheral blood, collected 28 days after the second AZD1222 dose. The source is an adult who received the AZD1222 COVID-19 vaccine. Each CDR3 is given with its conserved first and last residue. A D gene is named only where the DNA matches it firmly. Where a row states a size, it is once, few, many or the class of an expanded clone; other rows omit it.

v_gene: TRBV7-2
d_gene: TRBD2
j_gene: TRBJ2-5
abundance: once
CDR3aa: CASSPRTSGGRVGETQYF
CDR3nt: TGTGCCAGCAGCCCGAGGACTAGCGGGGGCCGGGTTGGGGAGACCCAGTACTTC

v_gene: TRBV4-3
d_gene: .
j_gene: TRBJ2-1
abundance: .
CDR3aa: CASSQGAVSFMEQFF
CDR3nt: TGCGCCAGCAGCCAAGGCGCGGTATCCTTCATGGAGCAGTTCTTC

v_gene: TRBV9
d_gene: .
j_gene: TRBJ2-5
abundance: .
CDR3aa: CASSASTKETQYF
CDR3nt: TGTGCCAGCAGCGCATCTACCAAAGAGACCCAGTACTTC

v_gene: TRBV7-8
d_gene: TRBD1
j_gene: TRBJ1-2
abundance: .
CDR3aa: CASSFASGTGHGYTF
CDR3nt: TGTGCCAGCAGCTTCGCCAGCGGGACAGGGCATGGCTACACCTTC

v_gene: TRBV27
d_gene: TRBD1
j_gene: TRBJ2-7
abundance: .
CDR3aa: CASSLGQGAYEQYF
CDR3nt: TGTGCCAGCAGTTTAGGACAGGGGGCCTACGAGCAGTACTTC

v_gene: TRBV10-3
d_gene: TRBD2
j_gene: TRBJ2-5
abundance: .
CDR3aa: CATHGTSGKETQYF
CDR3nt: TGTGCCACTCACGGGACTAGCGGGAAAGAGACCCAGTACTTC

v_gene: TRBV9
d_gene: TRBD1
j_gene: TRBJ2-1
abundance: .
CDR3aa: CASSVGTGLYNEQFF
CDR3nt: TGTGCCAGCAGCGTGGGGACAGGACTCTACAATGAGCAGTTCTTC

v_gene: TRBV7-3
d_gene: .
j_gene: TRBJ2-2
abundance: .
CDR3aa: CASSLSGQGESGRPTGELFF
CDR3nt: TGTGCCAGCAGCCTAAGCGGTCAGGGGGAAAGCGGGAGACCGACCGGGGAGCTGTTTTTT

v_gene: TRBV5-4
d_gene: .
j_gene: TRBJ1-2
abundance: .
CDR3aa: CASSLDRGLAYGYTF
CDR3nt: TGTGCCAGCAGCTTGGACCGGGGGCTCGCCTATGGCTACACCTTC

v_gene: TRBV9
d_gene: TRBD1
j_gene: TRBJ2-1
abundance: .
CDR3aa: CASSVGGTGDYNEQFF
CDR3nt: TGTGCCAGCAGCGTCGGAGGGACAGGGGATTACAATGAGCAGTTCTTC

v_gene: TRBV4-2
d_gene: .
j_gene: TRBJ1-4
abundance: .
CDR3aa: CASSQDGQVANEKLFF
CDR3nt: TGTGCCAGCAGCCAAGATGGTCAGGTTGCTAATGAAAAACTGTTTTTT

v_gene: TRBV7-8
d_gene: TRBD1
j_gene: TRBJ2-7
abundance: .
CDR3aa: CASSSRPGTGAYEQYF
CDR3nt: TGTGCCAGCAGCTCCCGCCCCGGGACAGGGGCCTACGAGCAGTACTTC